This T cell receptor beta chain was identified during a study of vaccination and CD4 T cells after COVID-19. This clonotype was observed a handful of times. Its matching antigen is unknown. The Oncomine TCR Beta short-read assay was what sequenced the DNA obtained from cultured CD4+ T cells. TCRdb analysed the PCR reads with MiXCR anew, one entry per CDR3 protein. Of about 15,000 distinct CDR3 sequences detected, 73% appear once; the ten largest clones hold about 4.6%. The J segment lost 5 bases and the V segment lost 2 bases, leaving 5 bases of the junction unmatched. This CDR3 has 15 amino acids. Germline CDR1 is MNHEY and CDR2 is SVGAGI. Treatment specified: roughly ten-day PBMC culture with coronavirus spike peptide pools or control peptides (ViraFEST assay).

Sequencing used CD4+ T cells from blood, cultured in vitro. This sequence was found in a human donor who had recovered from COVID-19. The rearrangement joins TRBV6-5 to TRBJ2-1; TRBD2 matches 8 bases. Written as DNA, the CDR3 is TGTGCCAGCAGTTACCGGCGGGAGGACCACAATGAGCAGTTCTTC. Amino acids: CASSYRREDHNEQFF.